The clone carrying this TCR beta chain showed up just a few times. No antigen is known for it. The CDR3 loop spans 14 amino acids. CDR1 is PRHDT, CDR2 FYEKMQ, per germline (reference sequence). Losses at the gene ends were 7 bases for V and 8 bases for J; bases not matched to a gene: 9. Generation of TCR cDNA used 5'RACE template switching (which added a universal primer site and UMIs). TCRdb redid the calling of the 5' RACE reads with MiXCR, one entry per CDR3 protein. The sample lists about 330,000 distinct CDR3 sequences, roughly 6.8% seen once, with over 15% in the top ten. This entry comes from a study of T cells after yellow fever vaccination. Study-wide results and limits: A small share of clonotypes appeared in both CD4 and CD8 compartments. Bulk-population clonotypes that are abundant could appear as contaminants in FACS-sorted repertoires.

The sequence derives from a man aged 18 to 29 who received the YFV17D yellow fever vaccine. The specimen comprised PBMCs, sampled 45 days after the first yellow fever vaccination. The rearrangement links TRBV13 to TRBJ1-1, with 11 bases lining up with TRBD1. As DNA, the CDR3 is TGTGCCAGCATAGAATTGGACAGGGGGCTAGAAGCTTTCTTT. Its protein product is CASIELDRGLEAFF. Full variable domain (remainder filled in from reference TRBV13 and TRBJ1-1): AAGVIQSPRHLIKEKRETATLKCYPIPRHDTVYWYQQGPGQDPQFLISFYEKMQSDKGSIPDRFSAQQFSDYHSELNMSSLELGDSALYFCASIELDRGLEAFFGQGTRLTVV.